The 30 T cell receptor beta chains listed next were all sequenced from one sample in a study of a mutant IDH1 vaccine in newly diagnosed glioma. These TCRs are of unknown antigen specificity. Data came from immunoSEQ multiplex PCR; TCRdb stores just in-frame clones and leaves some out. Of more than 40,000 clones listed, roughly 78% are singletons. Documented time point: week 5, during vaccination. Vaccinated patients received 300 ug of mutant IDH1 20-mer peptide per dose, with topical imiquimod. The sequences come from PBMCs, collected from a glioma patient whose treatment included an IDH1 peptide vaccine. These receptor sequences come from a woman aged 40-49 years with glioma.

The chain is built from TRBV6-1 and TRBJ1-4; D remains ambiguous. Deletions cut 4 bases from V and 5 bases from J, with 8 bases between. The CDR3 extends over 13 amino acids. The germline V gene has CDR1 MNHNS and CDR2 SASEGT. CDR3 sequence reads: CASSVELNEKLFF. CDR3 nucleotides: TGTGCCAGCAGTGTAGAACTCAATGAAAAACTGTTTTTT.

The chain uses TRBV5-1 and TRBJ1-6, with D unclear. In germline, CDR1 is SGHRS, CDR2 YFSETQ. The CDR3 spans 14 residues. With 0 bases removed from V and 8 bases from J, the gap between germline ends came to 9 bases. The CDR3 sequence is CASSLETPDSPLHF. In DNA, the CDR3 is TGCGCCAGCAGCTTGGAGACCCCGGATTCACCCCTCCACTTT.

The CDR3 protein is CASTPWRGLNTEAFF. CDR3 in DNA: TGTGCCAGCACCCCATGGAGGGGGTTGAACACTGAAGCTTTCTTT. V gene TRBV6-1 combines with J gene TRBJ1-1, with D tentatively TRBD1 (6 bases). Germline values: CDR1 MNHNS, CDR2 SASEGT. The CDR3 length is 15 residues. V was pared by 7 bases and J by 0 bases, with 15 bases between.

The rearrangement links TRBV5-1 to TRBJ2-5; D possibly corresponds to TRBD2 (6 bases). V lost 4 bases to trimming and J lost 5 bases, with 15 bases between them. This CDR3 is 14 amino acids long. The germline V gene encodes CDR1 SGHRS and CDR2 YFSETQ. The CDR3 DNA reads TGCGCCAGCAGCCCCTACAGTGGGGGGGAGACCCAGTACTTC. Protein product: CASSPYSGGETQYF. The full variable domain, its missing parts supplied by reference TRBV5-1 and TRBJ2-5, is KAGVTQTPRYLIKTRGQQVTLSCSPISGHRSVSWYQQTPGQGLQFLFEYFSETQRNKGNFPGRFSGRQFSNSRSEMNVSTLELGDSALYLCASSPYSGGETQYFGPGTRLLVL.

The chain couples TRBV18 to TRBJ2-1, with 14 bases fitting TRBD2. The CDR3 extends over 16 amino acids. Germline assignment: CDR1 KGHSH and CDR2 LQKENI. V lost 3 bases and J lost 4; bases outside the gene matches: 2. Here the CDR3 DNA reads TGTGCCAGCTCACCGACTAGCGGGGGGGATTACAATGAGCAGTTCTTC. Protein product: CASSPTSGGDYNEQFF.

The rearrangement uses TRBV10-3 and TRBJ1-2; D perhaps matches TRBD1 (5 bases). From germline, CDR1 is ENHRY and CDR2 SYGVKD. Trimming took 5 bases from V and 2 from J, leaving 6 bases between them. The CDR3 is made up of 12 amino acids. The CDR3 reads CAISQGNYGYTF. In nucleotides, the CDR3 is TGTGCCATCAGTCAGGGAAACTATGGCTACACCTTC.

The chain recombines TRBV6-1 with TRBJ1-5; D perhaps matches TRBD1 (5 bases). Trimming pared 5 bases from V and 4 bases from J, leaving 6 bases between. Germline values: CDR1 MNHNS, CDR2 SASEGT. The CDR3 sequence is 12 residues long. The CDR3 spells CASSSGNQPQHF. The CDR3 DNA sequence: TGTGCCAGCAGTTCAGGGAATCAGCCCCAGCATTTT.

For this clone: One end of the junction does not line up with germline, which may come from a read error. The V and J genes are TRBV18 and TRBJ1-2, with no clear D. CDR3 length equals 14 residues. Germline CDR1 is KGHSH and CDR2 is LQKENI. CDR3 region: CASSPLTEAGGYTF. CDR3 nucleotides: TGTGCCAGCTCTCCACTCACGGAGGCGGGTGGCTACACCTTC.

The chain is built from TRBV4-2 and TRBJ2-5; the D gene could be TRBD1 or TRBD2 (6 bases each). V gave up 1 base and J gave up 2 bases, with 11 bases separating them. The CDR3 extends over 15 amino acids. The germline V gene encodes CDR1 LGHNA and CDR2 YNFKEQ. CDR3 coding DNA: TGTGCCAGCAGCCAAGGGGGGGCCGAGCAAGAGACCCAGTACTTC. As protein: CASSQGGAEQETQYF.

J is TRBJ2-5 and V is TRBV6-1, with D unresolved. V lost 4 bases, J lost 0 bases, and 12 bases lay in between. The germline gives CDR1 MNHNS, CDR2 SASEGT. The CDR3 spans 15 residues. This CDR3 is CASSGKTAHQETQYF. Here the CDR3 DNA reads TGTGCCAGCAGTGGGAAGACTGCCCACCAAGAGACCCAGTACTTC.

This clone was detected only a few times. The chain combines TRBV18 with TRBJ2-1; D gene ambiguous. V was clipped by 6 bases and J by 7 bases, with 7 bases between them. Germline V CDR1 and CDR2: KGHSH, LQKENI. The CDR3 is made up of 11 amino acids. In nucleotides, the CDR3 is TGTGCCAGCTCCGGTTCGAATGAGCAGTTCTTC. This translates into CASSGSNEQFF.

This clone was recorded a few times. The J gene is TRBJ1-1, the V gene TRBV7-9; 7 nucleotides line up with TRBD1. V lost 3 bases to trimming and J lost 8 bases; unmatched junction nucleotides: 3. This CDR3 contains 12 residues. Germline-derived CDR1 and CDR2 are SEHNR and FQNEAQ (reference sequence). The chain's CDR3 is CASSFTGVEAFF. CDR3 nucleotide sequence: TGTGCCAGCAGCTTTACAGGGGTCGAAGCTTTCTTT.

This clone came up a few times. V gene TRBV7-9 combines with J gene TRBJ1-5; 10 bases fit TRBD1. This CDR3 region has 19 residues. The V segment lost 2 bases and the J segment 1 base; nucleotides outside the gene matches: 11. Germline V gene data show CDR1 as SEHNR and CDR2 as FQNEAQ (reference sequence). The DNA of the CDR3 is TGTGCCAGCAGCTTATCCCCCGTGGGGACAGGGGTCAGCAATCAGCCCCAGCATTTT. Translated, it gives CASSLSPVGTGVSNQPQHF.

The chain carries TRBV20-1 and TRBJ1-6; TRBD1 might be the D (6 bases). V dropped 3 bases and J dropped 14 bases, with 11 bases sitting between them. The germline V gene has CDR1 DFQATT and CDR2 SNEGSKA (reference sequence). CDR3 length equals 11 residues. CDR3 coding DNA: TGCAGTGCTAGGAAACAGGGATCCCTCCACTTT. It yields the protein CSARKQGSLHF.

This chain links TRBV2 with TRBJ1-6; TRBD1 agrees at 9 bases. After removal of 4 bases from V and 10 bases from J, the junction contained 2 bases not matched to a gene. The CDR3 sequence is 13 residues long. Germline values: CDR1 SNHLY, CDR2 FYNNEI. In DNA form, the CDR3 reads TGTGCCAGCAGTGGACAGGGGGGCTCACCCCTCCACTTT. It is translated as CASSGQGGSPLHF.

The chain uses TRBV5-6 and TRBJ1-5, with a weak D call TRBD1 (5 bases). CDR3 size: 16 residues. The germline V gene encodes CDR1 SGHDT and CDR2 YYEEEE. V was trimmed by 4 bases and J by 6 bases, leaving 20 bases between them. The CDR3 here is CASSVGGGRASQPQHF. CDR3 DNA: TGTGCCAGCAGCGTCGGGGGGGGGAGGGCGAGTCAGCCCCAGCATTTT.

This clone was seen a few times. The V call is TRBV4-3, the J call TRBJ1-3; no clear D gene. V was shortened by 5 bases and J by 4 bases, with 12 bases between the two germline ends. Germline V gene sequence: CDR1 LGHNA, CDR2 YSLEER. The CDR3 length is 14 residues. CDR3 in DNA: TGCGCCAGCAGCAAGGGAGATCCAGGAAACACCATATATTTT. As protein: CASSKGDPGNTIYF.

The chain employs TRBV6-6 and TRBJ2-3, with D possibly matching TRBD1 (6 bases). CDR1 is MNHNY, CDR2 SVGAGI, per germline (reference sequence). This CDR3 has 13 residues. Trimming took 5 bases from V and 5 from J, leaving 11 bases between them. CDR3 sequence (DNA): TGTGCCAGCAGTCCACCAGGGGAAGATACGCAGTATTTT. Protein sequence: CASSPPGEDTQYF.

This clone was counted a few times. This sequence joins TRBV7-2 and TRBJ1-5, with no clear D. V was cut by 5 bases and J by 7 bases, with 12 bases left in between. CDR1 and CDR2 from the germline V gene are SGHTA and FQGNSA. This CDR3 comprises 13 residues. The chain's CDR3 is CASSPLAGQPQHF. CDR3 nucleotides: TGTGCCAGCAGCCCCCTCGCGGGACAGCCCCAGCATTTT.

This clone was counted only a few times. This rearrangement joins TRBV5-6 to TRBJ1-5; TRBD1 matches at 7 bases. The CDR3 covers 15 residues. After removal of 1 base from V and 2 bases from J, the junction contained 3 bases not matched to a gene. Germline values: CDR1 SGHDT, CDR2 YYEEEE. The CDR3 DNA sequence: TGTGCCAGCAGCTTGAGGGGGCATGGCAATCAGCCCCAGCATTTT. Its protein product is CASSLRGHGNQPQHF.

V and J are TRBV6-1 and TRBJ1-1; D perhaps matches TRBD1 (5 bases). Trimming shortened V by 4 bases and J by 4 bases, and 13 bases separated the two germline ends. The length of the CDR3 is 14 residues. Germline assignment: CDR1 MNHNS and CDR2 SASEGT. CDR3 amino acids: CASSGEWGFTEAFF. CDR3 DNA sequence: TGTGCCAGCAGTGGGGAATGGGGGTTCACTGAAGCTTTCTTT.

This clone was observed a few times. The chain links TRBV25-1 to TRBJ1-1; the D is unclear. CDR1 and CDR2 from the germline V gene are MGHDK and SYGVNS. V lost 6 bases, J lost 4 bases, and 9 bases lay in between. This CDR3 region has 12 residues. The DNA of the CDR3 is TGTGCCAGCAGACAAAACCCCACTGAAGCTTTCTTT. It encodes CASRQNPTEAFF.

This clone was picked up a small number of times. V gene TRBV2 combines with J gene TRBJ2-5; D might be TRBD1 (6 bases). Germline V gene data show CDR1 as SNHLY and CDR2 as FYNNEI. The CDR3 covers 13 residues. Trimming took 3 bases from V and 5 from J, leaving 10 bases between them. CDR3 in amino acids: CASSELQGETQYF. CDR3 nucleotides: TGTGCCAGCAGTGAGTTGCAGGGGGAGACCCAGTACTTC. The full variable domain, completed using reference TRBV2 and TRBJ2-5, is EPEVTQTPSHQVTQMGQEVILRCVPISNHLYFYWYRQILGQKVEFLVSFYNNEISEKSEIFDDQFSVERPDGSNFTLKIRSTKLEDSAMYFCASSELQGETQYFGPGTRLLVL.

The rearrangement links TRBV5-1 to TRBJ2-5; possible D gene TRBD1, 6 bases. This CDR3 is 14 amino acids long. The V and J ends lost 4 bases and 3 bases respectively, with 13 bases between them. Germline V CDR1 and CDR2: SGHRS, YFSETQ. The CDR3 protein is CASSPGTSKETQYF. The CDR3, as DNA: TGCGCCAGCAGCCCAGGGACAAGCAAAGAGACCCAGTACTTC.

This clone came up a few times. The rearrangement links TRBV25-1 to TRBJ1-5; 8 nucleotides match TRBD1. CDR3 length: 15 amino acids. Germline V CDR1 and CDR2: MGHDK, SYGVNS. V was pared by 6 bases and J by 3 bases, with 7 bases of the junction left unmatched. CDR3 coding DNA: TGTGCCAGCAGCCAGACAGGGGTTACCAATCAGCCCCAGCATTTT. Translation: CASSQTGVTNQPQHF.

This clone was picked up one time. CDR3 nucleotides: TGCAGCGTTGATGGGAGGGTCTTGCAAGAGACCCAGTACTTC. Its protein is CSVDGRVLQETQYF. This chain joins TRBV29-1 and TRBJ2-5, with 7 positions matching TRBD2. V lost 3 bases to trimming and J lost 2 bases; unmatched junction nucleotides: 6. Germline loops: CDR1 SQVTM, CDR2 ANQGSEA. This CDR3 has 14 residues.

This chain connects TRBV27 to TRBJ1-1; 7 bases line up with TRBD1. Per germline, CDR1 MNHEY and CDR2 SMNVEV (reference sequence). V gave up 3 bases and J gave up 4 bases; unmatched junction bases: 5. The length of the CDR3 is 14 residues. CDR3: CASSFTGVGTEAFF. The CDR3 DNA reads TGTGCCAGCAGTTTTACAGGGGTGGGCACTGAAGCTTTCTTT.

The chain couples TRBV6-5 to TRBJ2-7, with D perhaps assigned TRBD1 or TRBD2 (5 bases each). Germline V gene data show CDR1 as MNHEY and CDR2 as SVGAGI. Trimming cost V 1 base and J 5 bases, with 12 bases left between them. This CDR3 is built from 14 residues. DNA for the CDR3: TGTGCCAGCAGTTACTTCGAGAGGGGAAACGAGCAGTACTTC. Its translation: CASSYFERGNEQYF.

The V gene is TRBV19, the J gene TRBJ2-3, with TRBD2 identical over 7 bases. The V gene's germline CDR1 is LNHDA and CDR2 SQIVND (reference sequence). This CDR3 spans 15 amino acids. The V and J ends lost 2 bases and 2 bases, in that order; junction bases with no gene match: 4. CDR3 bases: TGTGCCAGTAGTATAAGGCGGGGGAACACAGATACGCAGTATTTT. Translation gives CASSIRRGNTDTQYF.

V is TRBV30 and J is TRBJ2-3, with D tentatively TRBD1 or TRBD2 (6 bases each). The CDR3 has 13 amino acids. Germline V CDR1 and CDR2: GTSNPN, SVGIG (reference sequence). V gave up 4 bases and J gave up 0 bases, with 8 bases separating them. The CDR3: CAWTGASTDTQYF. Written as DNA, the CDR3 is TGTGCCTGGACGGGGGCAAGCACAGATACGCAGTATTTT.